A single sample gave rise to the 2 T cell receptor beta chains below, sequenced in a study of cytomegalovirus exposure and HLA in healthy donors. In the PCR, 60 Vbeta and 13 Jbeta primers were used. The repertoire was sequenced with immunoSEQ multiplex PCR; TCRdb's copy has only in-frame clones and lacks some. Here the sample spans about 140,000 clones, around 90% being singletons. Material for sequencing was PBMCs. Source of these receptors: a middle-aged woman in good health and CMV-seronegative.

This chain connects TRBV19 to TRBJ1-4; D is unclear. The CDR3 has 15 amino acids. Germline CDR1 is LNHDA and CDR2 is SQIVND (reference sequence). Between the trimmed V and J ends, which lost 5 bases and 0 bases, there was a span of 10 bases. The DNA for the CDR3 is TGTGCCAGTAGTTCACTGACTGCAACTAATGAAAAACTGTTTTTT. Its translation is CASSSLTATNEKLFF.

J is TRBJ2-1 and V is TRBV6-5; weak D call: TRBD2 (6 bases). Germline V CDR1 and CDR2: MNHEY, SVGAGI. Trimming shortened V by 6 bases and J by 12 bases, and 24 bases separated the two germline ends. The CDR3 loop spans 15 amino acids. The CDR3 region is CASSRRWEAQYAQFF. In DNA, the CDR3 is TGTGCCAGCAGCCGACGGTGGGAGGCCCAGTATGCGCAGTTCTTC.